This T cell receptor beta chain was recorded in a study of cytomegalovirus exposure and HLA in healthy donors. This PCR relied on a set of 60 Vbeta primers and 13 Jbeta primers. Generated by immunoSEQ multiplex PCR, the TCRdb table keeps only in-frame clones and is missing some. The table records under 70,000 clones, roughly 65% of them present only once. Study outcomes and limitations: A later analysis linked roughly 17,000 TCR beta sequences to HLA alleles at 0.05 false discovery rate. Highest at DRB1 and lowest at HLA-C, TCR association rates differed among HLA loci in a later analysis.

While unrecorded immune exposures were likely, the donors were nominally healthy when sampled. Of note for this clone: Antigen: not known.

This TCR came from a woman aged 30 to 39 in good health and CMV-seronegative. The sequenced material came from PBMCs.

This CDR3 is CASSSGLAPGELFF. CDR3 DNA: TGTGCCAGCAGCTCCGGACTAGCTCCCGGGGAGCTGTTTTTT. This chain links TRBV11-3 with TRBJ2-2; 8 nucleotides match TRBD2. This CDR3 region has 14 residues. V shed 4 bases and J 6 bases; nucleotides not matched to a gene: 4. The germline V gene encodes CDR1 SGHNT and CDR2 YENEEA.